The present TCR beta chain was sequenced within a study of chemoradiotherapy in HPV16-positive cancers. Samples were taken several times over chemoradiotherapy. A word on this clone: Its target is not known.

Points from the study as a whole: Non-HPV-specific T cells did not expand in tumors during treatment, whereas candidate HPV-specific clones and E7-related motifs did. For HPV16-positive patients, expanding HPV-responsive T cells associated with longer recurrence-free survival. Functional assays defining HPV-specific T cells used only a couple of HPV16-positive patients.

With 7 bases clipped from V and 6 bases from J, the junction kept 5 bases outside the gene matches. Germline V gene data show CDR1 as SNHLY and CDR2 as FYNNEI. The CDR3 sequence is 12 residues long. The table came from immunoSEQ multiplex PCR; TCRdb's copy has only in-frame clones and leaves some out. The sample records some 11,000 clones, around 89% being singletons. The specimen was obtained from a patient who underwent chemoradiotherapy. The receptor comes from a human donor with HPV-associated anogenital cancer. This rearrangement joins TRBV2 to TRBJ1-2, with 7 positions matching TRBD1. CDR3 nucleotides: TGTGCCAGCACCACAGGGGCGAATGGCTACACCTTC. It codes for CASTTGANGYTF.